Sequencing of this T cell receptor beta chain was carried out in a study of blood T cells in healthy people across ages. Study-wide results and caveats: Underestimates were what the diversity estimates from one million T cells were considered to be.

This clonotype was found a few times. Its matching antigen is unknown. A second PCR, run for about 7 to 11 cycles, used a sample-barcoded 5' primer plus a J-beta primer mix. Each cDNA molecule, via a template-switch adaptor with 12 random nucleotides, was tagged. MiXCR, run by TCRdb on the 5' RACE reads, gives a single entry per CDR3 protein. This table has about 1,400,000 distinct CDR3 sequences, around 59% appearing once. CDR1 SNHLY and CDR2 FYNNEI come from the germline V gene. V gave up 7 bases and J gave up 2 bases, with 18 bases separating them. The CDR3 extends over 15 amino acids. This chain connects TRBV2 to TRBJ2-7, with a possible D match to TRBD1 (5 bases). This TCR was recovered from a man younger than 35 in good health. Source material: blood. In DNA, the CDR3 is TGTGCCAGCACCGAACAGGACGGGCCCACCTACGAGCAGTACTTC. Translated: CASTEQDGPTYEQYF.